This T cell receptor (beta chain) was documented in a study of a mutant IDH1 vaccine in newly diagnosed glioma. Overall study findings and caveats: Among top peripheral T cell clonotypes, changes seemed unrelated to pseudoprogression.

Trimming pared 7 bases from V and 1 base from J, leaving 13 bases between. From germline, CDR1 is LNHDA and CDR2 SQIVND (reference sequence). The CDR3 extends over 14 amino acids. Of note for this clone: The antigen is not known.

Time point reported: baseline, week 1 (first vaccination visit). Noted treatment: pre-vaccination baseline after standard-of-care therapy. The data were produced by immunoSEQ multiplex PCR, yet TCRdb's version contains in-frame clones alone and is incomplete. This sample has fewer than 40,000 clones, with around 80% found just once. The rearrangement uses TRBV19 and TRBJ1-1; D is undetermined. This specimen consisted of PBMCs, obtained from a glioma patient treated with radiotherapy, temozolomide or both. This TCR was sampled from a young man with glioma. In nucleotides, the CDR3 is TGTGCCAGTAACCCGGACTTAAAGAACACTGAAGCTTTCTTT. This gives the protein CASNPDLKNTEAFF.